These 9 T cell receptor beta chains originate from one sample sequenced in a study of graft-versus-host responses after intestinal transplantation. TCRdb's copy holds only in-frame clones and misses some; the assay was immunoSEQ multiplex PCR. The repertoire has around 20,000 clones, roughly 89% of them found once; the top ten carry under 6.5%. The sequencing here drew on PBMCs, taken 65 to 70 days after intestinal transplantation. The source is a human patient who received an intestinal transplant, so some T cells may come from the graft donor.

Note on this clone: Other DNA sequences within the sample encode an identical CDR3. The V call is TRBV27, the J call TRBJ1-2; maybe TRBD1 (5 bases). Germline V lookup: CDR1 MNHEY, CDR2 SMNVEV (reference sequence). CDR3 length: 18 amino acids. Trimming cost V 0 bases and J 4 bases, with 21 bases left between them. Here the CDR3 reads CASSLSSTGASLPYGYTF. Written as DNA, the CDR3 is TGTGCCAGCAGTTTATCCTCAACAGGAGCCTCCTTGCCCTATGGCTACACCTTC.

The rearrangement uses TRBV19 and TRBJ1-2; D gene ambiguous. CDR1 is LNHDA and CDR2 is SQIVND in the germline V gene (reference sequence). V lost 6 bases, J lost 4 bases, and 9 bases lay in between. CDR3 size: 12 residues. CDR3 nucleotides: TGTGCCAGTAGCCCGTCAGTCTATGGCTACACCTTC. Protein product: CASSPSVYGYTF.

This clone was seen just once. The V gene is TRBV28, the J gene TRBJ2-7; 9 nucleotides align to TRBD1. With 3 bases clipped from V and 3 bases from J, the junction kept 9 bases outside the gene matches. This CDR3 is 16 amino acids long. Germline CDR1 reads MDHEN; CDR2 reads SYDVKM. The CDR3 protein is CASSFLGQGIYYEQYF. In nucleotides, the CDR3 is TGTGCCAGCAGTTTCCTTGGACAGGGGATTTACTACGAGCAGTACTTC.

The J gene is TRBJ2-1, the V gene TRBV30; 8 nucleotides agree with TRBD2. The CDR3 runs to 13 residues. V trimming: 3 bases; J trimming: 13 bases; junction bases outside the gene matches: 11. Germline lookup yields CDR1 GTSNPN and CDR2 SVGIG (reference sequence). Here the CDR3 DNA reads TGTGCCTGGAGCGCCGATCTAGCGGGTGAACAGTTCTTC. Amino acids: CAWSADLAGEQFF.

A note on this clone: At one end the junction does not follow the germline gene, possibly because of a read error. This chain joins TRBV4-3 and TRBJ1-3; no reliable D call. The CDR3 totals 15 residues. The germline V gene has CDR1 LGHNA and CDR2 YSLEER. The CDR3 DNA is TGCGCCAGCGGCCAAGATTTAATCTCTGGAAACACCATATATTTT. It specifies CASGQDLISGNTIYF.

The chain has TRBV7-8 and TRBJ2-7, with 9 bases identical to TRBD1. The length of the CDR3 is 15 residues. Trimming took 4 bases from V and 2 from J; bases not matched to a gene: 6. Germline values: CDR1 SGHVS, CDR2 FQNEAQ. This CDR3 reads CASSSGQGLTYEQYF. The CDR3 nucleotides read TGTGCCAGCAGCTCAGGACAGGGGCTAACCTACGAGCAGTACTTC.

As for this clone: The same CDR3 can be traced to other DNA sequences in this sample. Written as DNA, the CDR3 is TGTGCCAGCAGTTTCCCAGGGGGGAACTATGGCTACACCTTC. It codes for CASSFPGGNYGYTF. The chain combines TRBV28 with TRBJ1-2, with TRBD1 identical over 7 bases. With 3 bases clipped from V and 2 bases from J, the junction kept 3 bases outside the gene matches. The germline CDR1 and CDR2 sequences are MDHEN and SYDVKM. The CDR3 totals 14 residues.

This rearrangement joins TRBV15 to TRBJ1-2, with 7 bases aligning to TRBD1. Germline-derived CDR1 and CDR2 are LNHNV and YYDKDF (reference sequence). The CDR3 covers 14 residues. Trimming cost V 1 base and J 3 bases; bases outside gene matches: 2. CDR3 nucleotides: TGTGCCACCAGCAGAGCCGACAGGGACTATGGCTACACCTTC. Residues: CATSRADRDYGYTF.

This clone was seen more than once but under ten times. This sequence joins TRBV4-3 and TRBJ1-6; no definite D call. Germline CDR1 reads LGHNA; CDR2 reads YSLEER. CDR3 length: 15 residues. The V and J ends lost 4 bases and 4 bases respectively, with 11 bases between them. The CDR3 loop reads CASSPQMGYNSPLHF. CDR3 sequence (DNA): TGCGCCAGCAGCCCGCAAATGGGGTATAATTCACCCCTCCACTTT.